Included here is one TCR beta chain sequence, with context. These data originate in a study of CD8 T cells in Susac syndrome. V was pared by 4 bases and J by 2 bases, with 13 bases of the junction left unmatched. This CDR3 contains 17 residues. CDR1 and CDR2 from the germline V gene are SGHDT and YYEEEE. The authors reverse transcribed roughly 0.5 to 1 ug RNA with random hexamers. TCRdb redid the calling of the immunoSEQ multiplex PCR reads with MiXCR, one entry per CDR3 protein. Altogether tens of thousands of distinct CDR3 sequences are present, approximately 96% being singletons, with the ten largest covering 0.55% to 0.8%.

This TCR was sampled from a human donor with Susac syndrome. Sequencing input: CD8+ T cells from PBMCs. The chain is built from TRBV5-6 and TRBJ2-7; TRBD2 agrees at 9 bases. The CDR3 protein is CASSPPGLAGAPYEQYF. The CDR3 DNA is TGTGCCAGCAGCCCCCCTGGATTAGCGGGGGCTCCCTACGAGCAGTACTTC. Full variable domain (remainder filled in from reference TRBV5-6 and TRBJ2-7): DAGVTQSPTHLIKTRGQQVTLRCSPKSGHDTVSWYQQALGQGPQFIFQYYEEEERQRGNFPDRFSGHQFPNYSSELNVNALLLGDSALYLCASSPPGLAGAPYEQYFGPGTRLTVT.